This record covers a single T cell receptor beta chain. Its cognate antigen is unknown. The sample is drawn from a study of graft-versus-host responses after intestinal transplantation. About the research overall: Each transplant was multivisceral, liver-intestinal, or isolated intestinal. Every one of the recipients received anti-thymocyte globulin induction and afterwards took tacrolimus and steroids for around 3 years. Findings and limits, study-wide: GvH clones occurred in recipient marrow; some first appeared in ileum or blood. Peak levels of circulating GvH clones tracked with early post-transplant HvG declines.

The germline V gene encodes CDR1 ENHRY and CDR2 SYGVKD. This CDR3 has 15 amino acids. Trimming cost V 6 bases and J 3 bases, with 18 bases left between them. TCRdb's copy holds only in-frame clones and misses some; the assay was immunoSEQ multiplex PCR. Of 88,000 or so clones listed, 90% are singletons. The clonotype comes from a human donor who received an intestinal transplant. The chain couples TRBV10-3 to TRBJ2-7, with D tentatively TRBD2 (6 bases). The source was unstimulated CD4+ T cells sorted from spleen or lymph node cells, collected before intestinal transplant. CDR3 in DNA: TGTGCCATCAGCAAAACAACTGGGGGGTACTACGAGCAGTACTTC. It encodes CAISKTTGGYYEQYF.